These T cell receptor beta chains were read from a single sample in a study of OX40 agonist ivuxolimab in advanced cancers. Assay: immunoSEQ multiplex PCR; the TCRdb copy retains only in-frame clones and omits some. The sample consists of tens of thousands of clones, about nine tenths of them appearing once. Sample: CD4+ or CD8+ T cells sorted from blood, taken in a trial of the OX40 agonist ivuxolimab. The receptors were gathered from an adult with an advanced solid tumor such as melanoma, head and neck, liver or kidney cancer. The CDR3 runs from the conserved cysteine through the conserved F or W. Fields, in order: J gene, clone size, CDR3 length, D gene, V gene, CDR3 DNA, CDR3 protein. A D gene is named only where the DNA matches it firmly. Not all rows give a size; the values are once, few, many and, for expanded clones, a class.

>TRBJ2-1|.|16|.|TRBV7-6
TGTGCCAGCAGCTTAGGGCCACAGGGCTCCTACAATGAGCAGTTCTTC
CASSLGPQGSYNEQFF
>TRBJ2-5|.|15|TRBD2|TRBV28
TGTGCCAGCACCCCGATCACTAGCGGGAGTAAGACCCAGTACTTC
CASTPITSGSKTQYF
>TRBJ1-1|.|13|.|TRBV28
TGTGCCAGCAGTTTCAGGCTGAACACTGAAGCTTTCTTT
CASSFRLNTEAFF
>TRBJ1-2|.|13|.|TRBV5-1
TGCGCCAGCAGCTTGGATAGGAACTATGGCTACACCTTC
CASSLDRNYGYTF
>TRBJ1-1|.|14|.|TRBV19
TGTGCCAGTAGTTGGGGTAACGGGAACACTGAAGCTTTCTTT
CASSWGNGNTEAFF
>TRBJ1-1|.|14|.|TRBV15
TGTGCCACCAGCAGTGAAATCGTGAACACTGAAGCTTTCTTT
CATSSEIVNTEAFF
>TRBJ1-3|.|15|.|TRBV19
TGTGCCAGTAGTATAGCAGCCATCTCTGGAAACACCATATATTTT
CASSIAAISGNTIYF
>TRBJ2-7|few|16|.|TRBV7-9
TGTGCCAGCAGCCCTCGGACTAACGCCCCATACGACGAGCAGTACTTC
CASSPRTNAPYDEQYF
>TRBJ2-1|.|13|.|TRBV10-2
TGCGCCGCGATACAGGGAGATCGCAATGAGCAGTTCTTC
CAAIQGDRNEQFF
>TRBJ2-7|.|14|.|TRBV27
TGTGCCAGCAGTCCCCGCCTAGGGATCTACGAGCAGTACTTC
CASSPRLGIYEQYF
>TRBJ2-7|.|16|.|TRBV5-6
TGTGCCAGCAGCTTGGGGGGAGCGGGTGTATTCTACGAGCAGTACTTC
CASSLGGAGVFYEQYF
>TRBJ2-4|.|15|.|TRBV28
TGTGCCAGCAGCCAACAGGGACCGGCCAAAAACATTCAGTACTTC
CASSQQGPAKNIQYF
>TRBJ2-2|.|13|.|TRBV28
TGTGCCAGCAGCTACAGGGTGACCGGGGAGCTGTTTTTT
CASSYRVTGELFF
>TRBJ1-1|.|12|.|TRBV19
TGTGCCAGTAGTATCCCACGGACTGAAGCTTTCTTT
CASSIPRTEAFF
>TRBJ2-7|once|14|TRBD1|TRBV5-1
TGCGCCAGCAGCCCCAGACAGGGGCCCTACGAGCAGTACTTC
CASSPRQGPYEQYF
>TRBJ2-4|.|14|TRBD1|TRBV13
TGTGCCAGCAGCTCGGACAGGGGTTCTAACATTCAGTACTTC
CASSSDRGSNIQYF
>TRBJ1-1|.|15|.|TRBV4-1
TGCGCCAGCAGCCAAGGGTCTCTGGGGCAGGCTGAAGCTTTCTTT
CASSQGSLGQAEAFF
>TRBJ2-2|few|16|TRBD1|TRBV7-9
TGTGCCAGCAGCTTCCTTGACAGGGAGAGCACCGGGGAGCTGTTTTTT
CASSFLDRESTGELFF
>TRBJ2-1|.|13|.|TRBV25-1
TGTGCCAGCAGTGGGGACCCCAACAATGAGCAGTTCTTC
CASSGDPNNEQFF
>TRBJ2-3|.|12|.|TRBV9
TGTGCCAGCAGCCAAACGGCAGATACGCAGTATTTT
CASSQTADTQYF
>TRBJ1-5|.|18|TRBD1|TRBV4-1
TGCGCCAGCAGCCTATACACAAATCCGGGACAGGCAGATCAGCCCCAGCATTTT
CASSLYTNPGQADQPQHF
>TRBJ2-7|.|13|.|TRBV7-3
TGTGCCAGCAGCTTAACAGCTTCCTACGAGCAGTACTTC
CASSLTASYEQYF
>TRBJ2-1|.|15|TRBD2|TRBV6-6
TGTGCCAGCAGTTACTCGTGGGCCAGCGGGGATGAGCAGTTCTTC
CASSYSWASGDEQFF
>TRBJ2-3|.|14|.|TRBV7-3
TGTGCCAGCAGTTCGGGGACTAGCACAGATACGCAGTATTTT
CASSSGTSTDTQYF
>TRBJ1-2|.|13|.|TRBV6-6
TGTGCCAGCAGTTCCTTGGCCGGGGATGGCTACACCTTC
CASSSLAGDGYTF
>TRBJ2-5|.|15|.|TRBV2
TGTGCCAGCAGAGACCCGGGGACAAAAAGGGAGACCCAGTACTTC
CASRDPGTKRETQYF
>TRBJ2-3|once|13|.|TRBV11-3
TGTGCCAGCAGCTTGGGACTGGCAGATACGCAGTATTTT
CASSLGLADTQYF
>TRBJ2-1|.|12|.|TRBV4-1
TGCGCCAGCAGCCAAGATGACAATGAGCAGTTCTTC
CASSQDDNEQFF
>TRBJ2-5|.|15|TRBD1|TRBV2
TGTGCCAGCAGGGGCCTAGGGGGCTTGGGGGAGACCCAGTACTTC
CASRGLGGLGETQYF
>TRBJ1-4|.|13|.|TRBV25-1
TGTGCCAGCAGTCGCCTGTCCGTTGAAAAACTGTTTTTT
CASSRLSVEKLFF
>TRBJ2-5|once|13|.|TRBV9
TGTGCCAGCAGCGACGGGACCCAAGAGACCCAGTACTTC
CASSDGTQETQYF
>TRBJ2-1|.|12|.|TRBV4-1
TGCGCCAGCAGCCCGAACTATTCTGAGCAGTTCTTC
CASSPNYSEQFF
>TRBJ2-2|.|16|.|TRBV2
TGTGCCATCAAGGCCTCTCGACAGGTGGGGGAGGGGGAGCTGTTTTTT
CAIKASRQVGEGELFF
>TRBJ2-1|.|17|TRBD2|TRBV5-4
TGTGCCAGCAGCGCGTTGACTAGCGGGAGCACCGGGGATGAGCAGTTCTTC
CASSALTSGSTGDEQFF
>TRBJ2-7|.|14|.|TRBV6-5
TGTGCCAGCAGTTACTCGGGTCTTACCTACGAGCAGTACTTC
CASSYSGLTYEQYF
>TRBJ2-3|.|15|TRBD2|TRBV7-8
TGTGCCAGCAGCCCCGGCTGGCGGGGGTTAGATACGCAGTATTTT
CASSPGWRGLDTQYF
>TRBJ1-6|.|15|TRBD1|TRBV15
TGTGCCACCAGCAGAGTGCAGGGGGGGATTTCACCCCTCCACTTT
CATSRVQGGISPLHF
>TRBJ2-5|.|14|TRBD2|TRBV11-2
TGTGCCAGCAGCTTAGAGGCGGGAGTAGAGACCCAGTACTTC
CASSLEAGVETQYF
>TRBJ2-1|.|13|.|TRBV5-1
TGCGCCAGCAGCCCCGGTATCATCTATGAGCAGTTCTTC
CASSPGIIYEQFF
>TRBJ2-7|.|16|TRBD2|TRBV9
TGTGCCAGCAGCGTAGAGGGCGGGAGTCTGTCCTACGAGCAGTACTTC
CASSVEGGSLSYEQYF
>TRBJ1-1|.|15|TRBD1|TRBV27
TGTGCCAGCAGTCCGGACAGGGGATTGAACACTGAAGCTTTCTTT
CASSPDRGLNTEAFF
>TRBJ1-4|.|15|TRBD1|TRBV7-6
TGTGCCAGCAGGCCAACAGGGGGAGAGGGTGAAAAACTGTTTTTT
CASRPTGGEGEKLFF
>TRBJ2-3|.|15|.|TRBV27
TGTGCCAGCAGTTCCAGACTAACTACCACAGATACGCAGTATTTT
CASSSRLTTTDTQYF
>TRBJ2-7|once|16|.|TRBV4-1
TGCGCCAGCAGCCAAGTCTTGTCTAATCCCGCCTACGAGCAGTACTTC
CASSQVLSNPAYEQYF
>TRBJ2-2|medium-sized|20|TRBD1|TRBV5-1
TGCGCCAGCAGCCTCGACACCCATCAGGGGGCTGTTTCGAACACCGGGGAGCTGTTTTTT
CASSLDTHQGAVSNTGELFF